The 18 T cell receptor beta chains below all came from one sample that was sequenced in a study of CD4+ T cells in melanoma. The protocol was immunoSEQ multiplex PCR, while the TCRdb copy is restricted to in-frame clones and leaves out a portion. The table lists more than 13,000 clones, approximately 62% of them singletons. Source material: cells from a culture (not recorded whether cultured in vitro). The receptors come from a human donor with melanoma.

V usage is TRBV5-6 and J usage is TRBJ2-2; 7 bases line up with TRBD2. V lost 1 base to trimming and J lost 0 bases; unmatched junction nucleotides: 6. Germline V gene lookup returns CDR1 SGHDT and CDR2 YYEEEE. The CDR3 runs 17 residues. This CDR3 is CASSLRSSGANTGELFF. CDR3 bases: TGTGCCAGCAGCTTGAGGTCTAGCGGCGCGAACACCGGGGAGCTGTTTTTT.

This clone was counted only a few times. This rearrangement joins TRBV5-1 to TRBJ2-5, with TRBD2 matching over 12 bases. The junction had 3 bases not matched to a gene; V was cut back by 1 base and J by 2 bases. Germline V gives CDR1 SGHRS, CDR2 YFSETQ. This CDR3 is built from 16 residues. CDR3 DNA sequence: TGCGCCAGCAGCTTGCTAGCGGGGGGGCAACAAGAGACCCAGTACTTC. Protein product: CASSLLAGGQQETQYF.

This sequence joins TRBV5-1 and TRBJ2-3; the D is unclear. The CDR3 is 15 residues long. Germline values: CDR1 SGHRS, CDR2 YFSETQ. V lost 3 bases and J lost 3, with 14 bases in between. The CDR3 sequence: CASSSDFYPTDTQYF. The CDR3 nucleotides read TGCGCCAGCAGCTCAGATTTTTACCCTACAGATACGCAGTATTTT.

The V call is TRBV7-9, the J call TRBJ2-7; perhaps TRBD1 as D (5 bases). Germline V gene sequence: CDR1 SEHNR, CDR2 FQNEAQ (reference sequence). The V end lost 5 bases, the J end lost 7 bases, and 21 bases lay between the germline ends. This CDR3 has 15 amino acids. This CDR3 reads CASSPFEGAYQEQYF. CDR3 bases: TGTGCCAGCAGCCCTTTTGAAGGGGCCTATCAGGAGCAGTACTTC. The complete variable domain, with remaining parts taken from reference TRBV7-9 and TRBJ2-7, reads DTGVSQNPRHKITKRGQNVTFRCDPISEHNRLYWYRQTLGQGPEFLTYFQNEAQLEKSRLLSDRFSAERPKGSFSTLEIQRTEQGDSAMYLCASSPFEGAYQEQYFGPGTRLTVT.

This chain joins TRBV4-1 and TRBJ2-5; D not certain. There are 16 residues in the CDR3. Trimming pared 4 bases from V and 2 bases from J, leaving 17 bases between. CDR1 and CDR2 from the germline V gene are MGHRA and YSYEKL. The CDR3 sequence is CASSPLLRRSQETQYF. In DNA, the CDR3 is TGCGCCAGCAGCCCCCTCTTGCGGCGATCTCAAGAGACCCAGTACTTC.

This clone was found a few times. The chain is built from TRBV5-1 and TRBJ1-2, with 7 nucleotides matching TRBD1. The V gene end was trimmed by 4 bases and the J gene end by 0 bases; junction bases not matched to a gene: 3. The germline CDR1 and CDR2 sequences are SGHRS and YFSETQ. This CDR3 has 14 amino acids. The CDR3 coding sequence is TGCGCCAGCAGCATGGACAGGACTAACTATGGCTACACCTTC. It is translated as CASSMDRTNYGYTF.

The chain uses TRBV12-5 and TRBJ2-2; 9 bases line up with TRBD2. Looked up from germline, CDR1 is LGHNT and CDR2 is FRNRAP. The CDR3 runs 15 residues. V shed 3 bases and J 4 bases; nucleotides not matched to a gene: 3. The CDR3 reads CASGLELAGTGELFF. The CDR3 bases are TGTGCTAGTGGTTTAGAACTAGCGGGCACCGGGGAGCTGTTTTTT.

V is TRBV11-2 and J is TRBJ1-2; D is perhaps TRBD1 (5 bases). CDR1 is SGHAT, CDR2 FQNNGV, per germline. The V and J ends lost 1 base and 2 bases respectively, with 5 bases between them. CDR3 size: 13 residues. As DNA, the CDR3 is TGTGCCAGCAGCTTAGGGGGCAACTATGGCTACACCTTC. Protein sequence: CASSLGGNYGYTF.

The rearrangement links TRBV4-1 to TRBJ2-1, with a possible D match to TRBD2 (7 bases). Germline loops: CDR1 MGHRA, CDR2 YSYEKL. Trimming removed 4 bases at V and 2 bases at J, with 12 bases between. The CDR3 has 15 residues. CDR3: CASSPDGGPYNEQFF. CDR3 DNA sequence: TGCGCCAGCAGCCCCGACGGGGGGCCCTACAATGAGCAGTTCTTC.

The V and J genes are TRBV30 and TRBJ2-7; 12 bases fit TRBD1. CDR1 and CDR2 (germline): GTSNPN, SVGIG (reference sequence). CDR3 length: 16 amino acids. Trimming removed 2 bases from V and 5 bases from J; junction bases left unmatched: 10. The chain's CDR3 is CAWSRVGGQGAHEQYF. CDR3 in DNA: TGTGCCTGGAGTAGAGTTGGGGGACAGGGGGCCCACGAGCAGTACTTC.

The chain carries TRBV10-3 and TRBJ1-2; D may be TRBD1 (5 bases). Per germline, CDR1 ENHRY and CDR2 SYGVKD. V was shortened by 4 bases and J by 6 bases, with 9 bases between the two germline ends. The CDR3 length is 12 residues. The CDR3 DNA reads as TGTGCCATCAGTGGCGGGGGTGATGGCTACACCTTC. Translation gives CAISGGGDGYTF.

The chain recombines TRBV5-4 with TRBJ1-2, with 7 positions matching TRBD1. Trimming cost V 3 bases and J 4 bases; bases outside gene matches: 12. CDR3 length: 16 residues. Germline CDR1 SGHNT, CDR2 YYREEE (reference sequence). The CDR3 sequence is CASSSGTARSVYGYTF. CDR3 DNA: TGTGCCAGCAGCTCCGGGACAGCGCGAAGTGTCTATGGCTACACCTTC.

This chain connects TRBV6-1 to TRBJ1-5; possible D gene TRBD1, 6 bases. From germline, CDR1 is MNHNS and CDR2 SASEGT. This CDR3 spans 14 amino acids. The V end lost 2 bases, the J end lost 6 bases, and 11 bases lay between the germline ends. CDR3 DNA sequence: TGTGCCAGCAGTGAACACAGGGCGGGTCAGCCCCAGCATTTT. Protein sequence: CASSEHRAGQPQHF.

The chain couples TRBV5-1 to TRBJ1-2, with no clear D. This CDR3 spans 15 amino acids. Deletions cut 1 base from V and 1 base from J, with 11 bases between. Looked up from germline, CDR1 is SGHRS and CDR2 is YFSETQ. CDR3 sequence: CASSLTYRDNYGYTF. CDR3 in DNA: TGCGCCAGCAGCTTGACGTATAGGGATAACTATGGCTACACCTTC.

The CDR3: CASSAGGPTLETQYF. The DNA for the CDR3 is TGTGCCAGCAGTGCCGGGGGGCCAACGTTGGAGACCCAGTACTTC. This chain links TRBV6-1 with TRBJ2-5; D perhaps matches TRBD2 (7 bases). From germline, CDR1 is MNHNS and CDR2 SASEGT. CDR3 length: 15 residues. V was clipped by 4 bases and J by 5 bases, with 17 bases between them.

The V gene is TRBV10-2, the J gene TRBJ1-4; 7 bases fit TRBD1. After removal of 5 bases from V and 4 bases from J, the junction contained 1 base not matched to a gene. Germline values: CDR1 WSHSY, CDR2 SAAADI. The CDR3 extends over 13 amino acids. The chain's CDR3 is CASSWDSNEKLFF. Here the CDR3 DNA reads TGCGCCAGCAGTTGGGACAGTAATGAAAAACTGTTTTTT.

This clone has only a few counts. V is TRBV5-6 and J is TRBJ1-1; D is unclear. Germline CDR1 is SGHDT and CDR2 is YYEEEE. With 4 bases removed from V and 0 bases from J, the gap between germline ends came to 13 bases. The CDR3 consists of 15 residues. CDR3 sequence reads: CASSPGSLMNTEAFF. In nucleotides, the CDR3 is TGTGCCAGCAGCCCAGGCAGTCTGATGAACACTGAAGCTTTCTTT.

J is TRBJ1-2 and V is TRBV6-5, with D perhaps TRBD1 (5 bases). Germline CDR1 MNHEY, CDR2 SVGAGI. V lost 0 bases, J lost 8 bases, and 10 bases lay in between. The CDR3 has 13 residues. CDR3: CASSYSRGHGYTF. In DNA form, the CDR3 reads TGTGCCAGCAGTTACTCGCGGGGCCACGGCTACACCTTC.